These T cell receptor beta chains were read from a single sample in a study of beta chain features in type 1 diabetes. Clones were read by immunoSEQ multiplex PCR, and TCRdb kept only the in-frame ones, dropping some. The sample records 250,000 to 300,000 clones, about 13% being singletons. The sample comprised naive CD4+ T cells from blood. The receptors were sampled from a man aged 30-40 years with type 1 diabetes. The CDR3 runs from the conserved cysteine through the conserved F or W. The D gene is left open where the match is weak. Not all rows give a size; the values are once, few, many and, for expanded clones, a class.

v_gene,abundance,j_gene,d_gene,CDR3aa,CDR3nt
TRBV30,-,TRBJ1-3,-,CAWSAGFSGNTIYF,TGTGCCTGGAGCGCAGGGTTTTCTGGAAACACCATATATTTT
TRBV5-1,few,TRBJ2-5,-,CASSPGVVDETQYF,TGCGCCAGCAGCCCCGGGGTGGTTGACGAGACCCAGTACTTC
TRBV20-1,-,TRBJ1-1,-,CSATRNTEAFF,TGCAGTGCTACCCGGAACACTGAAGCTTTCTTT
TRBV6-1,few,TRBJ1-2,TRBD1,CASSRTGGEGYTF,TGTGCCAGCAGTCGGACAGGGGGCGAAGGCTACACCTTC
TRBV5-4,-,TRBJ2-3,-,CASSLEGQTSTDTQYF,TGTGCCAGCAGCTTGGAGGGACAAACTAGCACAGATACGCAGTATTTT
TRBV2,-,TRBJ2-5,TRBD2,CASSDGSGSETQYF,TGTGCCAGCAGTGATGGTAGCGGGAGTGAGACCCAGTACTTC
TRBV9,-,TRBJ2-5,TRBD1,CASSVGMGTGSRETQYF,TGTGCCAGCAGCGTTGGAATGGGGACAGGGAGTAGAGAGACCCAGTACTTC
TRBV10-3,-,TRBJ1-5,TRBD1,CAISESIHGTGEPQHF,TGTGCCATCAGTGAGTCGATTCATGGGACAGGTGAACCCCAGCATTTT
TRBV7-9,-,TRBJ2-1,TRBD1,CASSLEGQGYNEQFF,TGTGCCAGCAGCTTAGAGGGACAGGGCTACAATGAGCAGTTCTTC
TRBV2,-,TRBJ2-2,TRBD1,CASSVFRDRAAGELFF,TGTGCCAGCAGTGTGTTCCGGGACAGGGCTGCCGGGGAGCTGTTTTTT
TRBV28,-,TRBJ2-5,-,CASTQGTETQYF,TGTGCCAGCACGCAGGGCACAGAGACCCAGTACTTC
TRBV30,few,TRBJ1-1,TRBD1,CAWSVQGDLMGTEAFF,TGTGCCTGGAGTGTGCAGGGGGACCTGATGGGCACTGAAGCTTTCTTT
TRBV4-2,few,TRBJ2-7,TRBD2,CASSRPLAGGNPSYEQYF,TGTGCCAGCAGCCGTCCCCTAGCGGGAGGGAACCCTTCCTACGAGCAGTACTTC
TRBV11-2,few,TRBJ2-3,-,CASSFPGADTQYF,TGTGCCAGCAGCTTCCCCGGGGCAGATACGCAGTATTTT
TRBV5-1,few,TRBJ2-3,TRBD2,CASSLAKIRGAGSTDTQYF,TGCGCCAGCAGCTTGGCCAAAATTAGGGGAGCGGGAAGCACAGATACGCAGTATTTT
TRBV6-6,few,TRBJ1-1,-,CASSYSRNTEAFF,TGTGCCAGCAGTTACTCGAGGAACACTGAAGCTTTCTTT
TRBV20-1,-,TRBJ1-2,-,CSAKQGAGYTF,TGCAGTGCTAAACAGGGTGCTGGCTACACTTTC
TRBV7-3,-,TRBJ2-7,-,CASSLVLGSAYEQYF,TGTGCCAGCAGCTTAGTTTTAGGGAGCGCCTACGAGCAGTACTTC
TRBV28,few,TRBJ2-1,-,CASSSTDLGQFF,TGTGCCAGCAGTTCGACAGATCTCGGGCAGTTCTTC
TRBV7-9,few,TRBJ1-2,TRBD1,CASSLYRGDGYTF,TGTGCCAGCAGCTTATACAGGGGCGACGGCTACACCTTC
TRBV27,-,TRBJ2-5,-,CASSLLGAKETQYF,TGTGCCAGCAGTTTGTTAGGGGCCAAGGAGACCCAGTACTTC
TRBV5-6,-,TRBJ1-1,-,CASSLGRGGGTEAFF,TGTGCCAGCAGCTTGGGGCGGGGCGGAGGTACTGAAGCTTTCTTT
TRBV19,-,TRBJ2-2,-,CASSIVLPGTRYTGELFF,TGTGCCAGTAGTATAGTCTTACCGGGAACGAGGTACACCGGGGAGCTGTTTTTT
TRBV29-1,-,TRBJ2-1,TRBD1,CSVERFQGAPGGEQFF,TGCAGCGTTGAGCGTTTCCAGGGGGCACCCGGGGGTGAGCAGTTCTTC
TRBV5-1,-,TRBJ2-3,TRBD2,CASSTAGVDTDTQYF,TGCGCCAGCAGCACCGCGGGGGTGGACACAGATACGCAGTATTTT
TRBV30,-,TRBJ2-2,TRBD2,CAWSASVSGEGPVGELFF,TGTGCCTGGAGTGCCTCAGTTAGCGGGGAGGGGCCCGTAGGGGAGCTGTTTTTT
TRBV7-9,few,TRBJ2-7,-,CASSLGGRVYEQYF,TGTGCCAGCAGCTTAGGTGGCAGGGTCTACGAGCAGTACTTC
TRBV18,-,TRBJ2-1,TRBD2,CASSPQGLAANEQFF,TGTGCCAGCTCACCGCAGGGACTAGCGGCCAATGAGCAGTTCTTC
TRBV4-1,-,TRBJ1-1,-,CASRLNRDTEAFF,TGCGCCAGCAGACTTAACCGGGACACTGAAGCTTTCTTT
TRBV25-1,-,TRBJ2-7,-,CASSESSGLGDEQYF,TGTGCCAGCAGCGAAAGTTCAGGGTTGGGCGACGAGCAGTACTTC
TRBV29-1,-,TRBJ1-2,TRBD1,CSVDRRQGAVNGYTF,TGCAGCGTTGATAGACGACAGGGGGCGGTTAATGGCTACACCTTC
TRBV5-4,few,TRBJ2-1,TRBD2,CASSLQGLARNNEQFF,TGTGCCAGCAGCTTGCAAGGACTAGCTAGGAACAATGAGCAGTTCTTC
TRBV28,-,TRBJ2-1,TRBD1,CAAGGSYNEQFF,TGTGCCGCAGGGGGATCCTACAATGAGCAGTTCTTC
TRBV5-1,few,TRBJ2-3,-,CASSSPDGGDTQYF,TGCGCCAGCAGCTCCCCGGACGGAGGAGATACGCAGTATTTT
TRBV7-2,-,TRBJ2-1,-,CASSLEGDSYNEQFF,TGTGCCAGCAGCTTGGAGGGTGATTCCTACAATGAGCAGTTCTTC
TRBV5-1,few,TRBJ1-1,-,CASSSDGQSTEAFF,TGCGCCAGCAGCTCCGATGGACAGAGCACTGAAGCTTTCTTT
TRBV27,-,TRBJ2-1,TRBD2,CASSLSIGTSGYNEQFF,TGTGCCAGCAGTTTATCGATAGGGACTAGCGGCTACAATGAGCAGTTCTTC
TRBV18,-,TRBJ1-1,TRBD1,CASSPDRGLTEAFF,TGTGCCAGCTCACCCGACAGGGGCCTCACTGAAGCTTTCTTT
TRBV5-1,few,TRBJ1-1,-,CASSLTFGKNTEAFF,TGCGCCAGCAGCTTAACGTTCGGGAAGAACACTGAAGCTTTCTTT
TRBV6-5,few,TRBJ2-2,-,CATTGTNTGELFF,TGTGCCACCACAGGAACGAACACCGGGGAGCTGTTTTTT
TRBV18,few,TRBJ2-7,TRBD1,CASSPGQGAYEQYF,TGTGCCAGCTCACCGGGACAGGGGGCCTACGAGCAGTACTTC
TRBV25-1,few,TRBJ2-3,TRBD2,CASSPSSGRADTQYF,TGTGCCAGCAGTCCTTCAAGCGGGAGGGCAGATACGCAGTATTTT
TRBV7-9,-,TRBJ1-2,-,CASSLDGQGNYGYTF,TGTGCCAGCAGCTTAGACGGCCAGGGGAACTATGGCTACACCTTC
TRBV29-1,-,TRBJ2-7,-,CSVEGRLEGSDEQYF,TGCAGCGTTGAAGGCAGGTTAGAGGGTAGTGACGAGCAGTACTTC
TRBV7-9,-,TRBJ1-2,-,CASSLVREANYGYTF,TGTGCCAGCAGCTTGGTACGAGAAGCTAACTATGGCTACACCTTC
TRBV30,few,TRBJ1-2,TRBD1,CAWSPDRVRTF,TGTGCCTGGAGTCCCGACAGGGTTCGCACCTTC
TRBV28,few,TRBJ2-7,TRBD2,CASRFTSGSYEQYF,TGTGCCAGCAGGTTTACTAGCGGGAGTTACGAGCAGTACTTC
TRBV5-1,few,TRBJ2-5,TRBD2,CASSLGLAGETQYF,TGCGCCAGCAGCTTGGGACTAGCGGGAGAGACCCAGTACTTC
TRBV18,-,TRBJ2-7,TRBD1,CASSPGQAEQYF,TGTGCCAGCTCACCGGGACAGGCGGAGCAGTACTTC
TRBV5-4,-,TRBJ2-1,TRBD2,CASIGGGNEQFF,TGTGCCAGCATTGGCGGGGGCAATGAGCAGTTCTTC
TRBV6-1,-,TRBJ2-7,TRBD1,CASSESSGTVGYEQYF,TGTGCCAGCAGTGAATCTTCCGGGACAGTCGGCTACGAGCAGTACTTC
TRBV7-9,-,TRBJ1-1,-,CASSLIRGNSQYTEAFF,TGTGCCAGCAGCTTGATTAGGGGAAACAGCCAGTACACTGAAGCTTTCTTT
TRBV6-6,-,TRBJ1-2,-,CASSYSWTPNYGYTF,TGTGCCAGCAGTTACTCTTGGACACCTAACTATGGCTACACCTTC
TRBV5-1,-,TRBJ2-7,TRBD2,CASSQHGGTTYEQYF,TGCGCCAGCAGCCAACACGGCGGGACTACCTACGAGCAGTACTTC